This passage covers 20 T cell receptor beta chains from one sample sequenced in a study of OX40 agonist ivuxolimab in advanced cancers. Libraries were prepared by immunoSEQ multiplex PCR; TCRdb keeps only in-frame clonotypes and omits some of them. Here the sample spans about 80,000 clones, approximately 84% being singletons. Sequenced here: CD4+ or CD8+ T cells sorted from blood, sampled in a trial of the OX40 agonist ivuxolimab. Receptors originate from an adult with an advanced solid tumor such as melanoma, head and neck, liver or kidney cancer.

V gene TRBV6-6 combines with J gene TRBJ2-6; D may be TRBD1 (6 bases). Trimming pared 6 bases from V and 0 bases from J, leaving 12 bases between. The CDR3 runs 16 residues. Germline V gives CDR1 MNHNY, CDR2 SVGAGI (reference sequence). The CDR3 region has the DNA TGTGCCAGCAGGGGCAGGGGAAGCTCTGGGGCCAACGTCCTGACTTTC. This encodes CASRGRGSSGANVLTF.

This clone showed up just once. The chain uses TRBV7-9 and TRBJ2-7, with D tentatively TRBD1 (6 bases). CDR3 length: 17 amino acids. The V end lost 3 bases, the J end lost 3 bases, and 21 bases lay between the germline ends. The germline V gene encodes CDR1 SEHNR and CDR2 FQNEAQ (reference sequence). Here the CDR3 DNA reads TGTGCCAGCAGCTTTCCCGCTGGGGGCACTCCCTTCTACGAGCAGTACTTC. It translates to CASSFPAGGTPFYEQYF. Full variable domain (remainder filled in from reference TRBV7-9 and TRBJ2-7): DTGVSQNPRHKITKRGQNVTFRCDPISEHNRLYWYRQTLGQGPEFLTYFQNEAQLEKSRLLSDRFSAERPKGSFSTLEIQRTEQGDSAMYLCASSFPAGGTPFYEQYFGPGTRLTVT.

V and J are TRBV9 and TRBJ1-3, with D possibly TRBD1 on 5 matching bases. Trimming cost V 4 bases and J 0 bases, with 14 bases left between them. Germline loops: CDR1 SGDLS, CDR2 YYNGEE. The CDR3 length is 16 residues. For the CDR3, the DNA is TGTGCCAGCAGCCCCGAGGTAGACAGCTCTGGAAACACCATATATTTT. It is translated as CASSPEVDSSGNTIYF. The complete variable domain, with remaining parts taken from reference TRBV9 and TRBJ1-3, reads DSGVTQTPKHLITATGQRVTLRCSPRSGDLSVYWYQQSLDQGLQFLIQYYNGEERAKGNILERFSAQQFPDLHSELNLSSLELGDSALYFCASSPEVDSSGNTIYFGEGSWLTVV.

The chain recombines TRBV15 with TRBJ1-2; 7 bases are shared with TRBD1. After removal of 3 bases from V and 8 bases from J, the junction contained 6 bases not matched to a gene. The CDR3 sequence is 13 residues long. The V gene's germline CDR1 is LNHNV and CDR2 YYDKDF (reference sequence). In DNA, the CDR3 is TGTGCCACCAGCAGGTTTACAGGGGAGGGCTACACCTTC. Translating gives CATSRFTGEGYTF.

This rearrangement joins TRBV4-1 to TRBJ1-6, with a possible D match to TRBD1 (5 bases). The CDR3 is 19 amino acids. V was shortened by 2 bases and J by 3 bases, with 20 bases between the two germline ends. The germline gives CDR1 MGHRA, CDR2 YSYEKL. The DNA for the CDR3 is TGCGCCAGCAGCCAATACCTTCCTAAGACAGTTATCTATAATTCACCCCTCCACTTT. Protein sequence: CASSQYLPKTVIYNSPLHF.

This clone came up a few times. J is TRBJ2-1 and V is TRBV9; TRBD1 matches 8 bases. The germline gives CDR1 SGDLS, CDR2 YYNGEE. CDR3 length: 15 amino acids. J lost 2 bases, V lost 5 bases, and 6 bases had no gene match. The CDR3 DNA reads as TGTGCCAGCAGTGCGGACAGGGAGGCCTACAATGAGCAGTTCTTC. Translated, it gives CASSADREAYNEQFF.

The J gene is TRBJ2-1, the V gene TRBV4-2; 10 bases are a match to TRBD2. Germline CDR1 is LGHNA and CDR2 is YNFKEQ. This CDR3 region has 15 residues. V lost 4 bases to trimming and J lost 9 bases; unmatched junction nucleotides: 9. The DNA of the CDR3 is TGTGCCAGCAGCCTCCAGCGGGAGGGCCTAAGTGAGCAGTTCTTC. Protein sequence: CASSLQREGLSEQFF.

This rearrangement joins TRBV4-1 to TRBJ2-1, with 9 bases that match TRBD2. The trim removed 6 bases at V and 3 bases at J, leaving 6 bases unmatched. This CDR3 region has 15 residues. From germline, CDR1 is MGHRA and CDR2 YSYEKL. CDR3 sequence: CASRPTAGGYNEQFF. The CDR3 DNA reads TGCGCCAGCAGACCGACAGCGGGGGGCTACAATGAGCAGTTCTTC.

The J gene is TRBJ2-7, the V gene TRBV28; 8 positions agree with TRBD1. CDR3 length: 13 amino acids. Trimming at V came to 7 bases and at J to 4 bases, leaving 6 bases not matched to a gene. The V gene's germline CDR1 is MDHEN and CDR2 SYDVKM. CDR3 in amino acids: CASTLRQGYEQYF. The CDR3 nucleotides are TGTGCCAGCACCCTCAGACAGGGGTACGAGCAGTACTTC.

The chain employs TRBV5-4 and TRBJ1-3; a weak D match, TRBD1 (6 bases). V was shortened by 0 bases and J by 4 bases, with 8 bases between the two germline ends. The CDR3 extends over 14 amino acids. Per the germline V gene, CDR1 is SGHNT and CDR2 is YYREEE (reference sequence). For the CDR3, the DNA is TGTGCCAGCAGCTTGGAACAGGGAGGAAACACCATATATTTT. As protein: CASSLEQGGNTIYF.

This clone appeared a few times. The chain carries TRBV5-6 and TRBJ2-3, with 8 bases matching TRBD2. In germline, CDR1 is SGHDT, CDR2 YYEEEE. This CDR3 has 15 amino acids. Trimming removed 4 bases from V and 1 base from J; junction bases left unmatched: 5. CDR3 DNA sequence: TGTGCCAGCAGCCGCCGGCGGGGGGGCACAGATACGCAGTATTTT. Residues: CASSRRRGGTDTQYF.

This sequence joins TRBV10-3 and TRBJ2-1, with TRBD2 matching over 10 bases. The CDR3 runs to 15 residues. After removal of 6 bases from V and 9 bases from J, the junction contained 11 bases not matched to a gene. Germline-derived CDR1 and CDR2 are ENHRY and SYGVKD. DNA of the CDR3: TGTGCCATCAGAGGGCTAGCGGGAGAAATCGGTGAGCAGTTCTTC. Amino acids: CAIRGLAGEIGEQFF.

This clone was picked up many times. The chain joins TRBV2 to TRBJ1-2; 11 bases fit TRBD1. Germline CDR1 SNHLY, CDR2 FYNNEI. The V segment lost 5 bases and the J segment 3 bases; nucleotides outside the gene matches: 2. The CDR3 loop spans 14 amino acids. The CDR3 sequence is CASSLGQGDYGYTF. The DNA of the CDR3 is TGTGCCAGCAGTTTGGGACAGGGGGACTATGGCTACACCTTC.

This clone is a singleton in its sample. The chain carries TRBV10-2 and TRBJ1-6, with D perhaps matching TRBD1 (6 bases). The CDR3 consists of 17 residues. CDR1 WSHSY and CDR2 SAAADI come from the germline V gene. V gave up 0 bases and J gave up 5 bases, with 14 bases separating them. CDR3 sequence reads: CASSESIGTGNNSPLHF. CDR3 in DNA: TGCGCCAGCAGTGAGTCGATCGGAACAGGGAATAATTCACCCCTCCACTTT.

The V call is TRBV7-9, the J call TRBJ1-2, with D unclear. CDR3 size: 13 residues. CDR1 and CDR2 (germline): SEHNR, FQNEAQ (reference sequence). V lost 11 bases to trimming and J lost 3 bases, with 16 bases between them. The CDR3: CAVGPGGYYGYTF. Written as DNA, the CDR3 is TGTGCCGTTGGACCCGGCGGCTACTATGGCTACACCTTC.

The rearrangement links TRBV11-2 to TRBJ2-2; tentatively, D is TRBD1 (6 bases). The germline V gene encodes CDR1 SGHAT and CDR2 FQNNGV. The CDR3 covers 15 residues. Deletions cut 5 bases from V and 0 bases from J, with 10 bases between. The DNA of the CDR3 is TGTGCCAGCAGCCCGGACAGATCGAACACCGGGGAGCTGTTTTTT. Its protein is CASSPDRSNTGELFF.

The rearrangement uses TRBV7-9 and TRBJ1-1, with 11 bases fitting TRBD1. Germline V gene data show CDR1 as SEHNR and CDR2 as FQNEAQ (reference sequence). The CDR3 sequence is 15 residues long. Trimming at V came to 6 bases and at J to 4 bases, leaving 7 bases not matched to a gene. The DNA of the CDR3 is TGTGCCAGCAGTCTTGGACAGGGGGCGACCACTGAAGCTTTCTTT. As protein: CASSLGQGATTEAFF.

The rearrangement uses TRBV29-1 and TRBJ2-5; TRBD2 might be the D (5 bases). V was trimmed by 2 bases and J by 1 base, leaving 11 bases between them. This CDR3 has 14 amino acids. Germline V gene data show CDR1 as SQVTM and CDR2 as ANQGSEA. The CDR3 DNA reads TGCAGCGTTGAAAGTTGGGCGGGCCAAGAGACCCAGTACTTC. Protein: CSVESWAGQETQYF.

This clone has only one observation. This rearrangement joins TRBV19 to TRBJ1-1; no definite D call. Trimming took 3 bases from V and 2 from J, leaving 10 bases between them. Germline CDR1 is LNHDA and CDR2 is SQIVND (reference sequence). The CDR3 consists of 14 residues. CDR3 sequence (DNA): TGTGCCAGTAGTATGGGTCGGATAAACACTGAAGCTTTCTTT. Protein product: CASSMGRINTEAFF.

This chain uses TRBV6-1 with TRBJ1-2; 7 positions agree with TRBD1. Per the germline V gene, CDR1 is MNHNS and CDR2 is SASEGT. V lost 1 base, J lost 5 bases, and 7 bases stayed unmatched. The CDR3 runs 15 residues. As DNA, the CDR3 is TGTGCCAGCAGTGAAGGACAGGGCATGATTTATGGCTACACCTTC. Residues: CASSEGQGMIYGYTF.